The 13 T cell receptor beta chains reported below all come from one sample, sequenced in a study of regulatory T cells in long-lasting Graves disease. Time point reported: persistent/refractory GD, antithyroid drugs over 5 years with positive TRAb. PBMC RNA was the source of the TCR library. Library construction for TCR beta used iRepertoire HTBI primers and Arm-PCR of CDR3 regions. TCRdb itself ran the multiplex PCR reads through MiXCR, one entry per CDR3 protein. The repertoire holds a few hundred thousand distinct CDR3 sequences, with around a fifth as singletons. This specimen was peripheral blood mononuclear cells (PBMCs), taken when the disease was refractory, from a patient treated with antithyroid drugs. The receptors come from a female donor with Graves disease.

V and J are TRBV5-6 and TRBJ1-5, with a tentative D call TRBD1 (6 bases). Germline V lookup: CDR1 SGHDT, CDR2 YYEEEE. The CDR3 runs 14 residues. Trimming removed 0 bases at V and 10 bases at J, with 14 bases between. The CDR3 protein is CASSLAGHRDPQHF. For the CDR3, the DNA is TGTGCCAGCAGCTTGGCGGGCCACAGGGACCCCCAGCATTTT.

This clonotype was counted ten times or more. The chain recombines TRBV12-3 or TRBV12-4 with TRBJ1-5; no firm D call. The germline V and J ends were trimmed by 5 bases and 7 bases, with 6 bases remaining between them. This CDR3 has 11 residues. CDR3 sequence reads: CASSLTQPQHF. The CDR3 DNA reads as TGTGCCAGCAGTCTCACCCAGCCCCAGCATTTT.

The chain recombines TRBV27 with TRBJ2-7; TRBD2 matches 10 bases. CDR3 length: 16 amino acids. Looked up from germline, CDR1 is MNHEY and CDR2 is SMNVEV (reference sequence). The junction had 8 bases not matched to a gene; V was cut back by 5 bases and J by 1 base. The CDR3 nucleotides read TGTGCCAGCAGTCCAGAGGGACTAGCGTTTTCCTACGAGCAGTACTTC. This translates into CASSPEGLAFSYEQYF.

Of note for this clonotype: It may be a read error: a sequence one base away is much more abundant. The chain joins TRBV28 to TRBJ1-4; the D is unclear. CDR1 is MDHEN and CDR2 is SYDVKM in the germline V gene. This CDR3 contains 13 residues. CDR3 DNA: TGTGCCAGCAGTCCCTCCGACAATGAAGAACTGTTTTTT. This sequence encodes CASSPSDNEELFF.

The chain has TRBV6-1 and TRBJ1-5; 10 nucleotides line up with TRBD1. V gave up 4 bases and J gave up 7 bases; unmatched junction bases: 7. Germline CDR1 is MNHNS and CDR2 is SASEGT. The CDR3 has 15 residues. The CDR3 spells CASSGDRGLGQPQHF. The CDR3 bases are TGTGCCAGCAGTGGGGACAGGGGACTGGGCCAGCCCCAGCATTTT.

This rearrangement joins TRBV5-1 to TRBJ1-1; 7 bases agree with TRBD1. The CDR3 loop spans 15 amino acids. Losses at the gene ends were 3 bases for V and 1 base for J; bases not matched to a gene: 6. Germline CDR1 is SGHRS and CDR2 is YFSETQ. CDR3 DNA sequence: TGCGCCAGCAGCTCCTACAGGGGCGCGAACACTGAAGCTTTCTTT. Its translation: CASSSYRGANTEAFF.

This clonotype has a handful of counts. The genes are TRBV4-2 and TRBJ2-7; TRBD2 matches at 9 bases. With 6 bases clipped from V and 4 bases from J, the junction kept 10 bases outside the gene matches. The CDR3 has 15 residues. From germline, CDR1 is LGHNA and CDR2 YNFKEQ. The CDR3 here is CASRQEAGGQYEQYF. The CDR3 DNA follows: TGTGCCAGCAGACAGGAGGCGGGAGGGCAATACGAGCAGTACTTC.

The chain couples TRBV3-1 to TRBJ1-6; D remains unclear. The germline gives CDR1 LGHDT, CDR2 YNNKEL (reference sequence). Trimming took off 0 bases at V and 4 bases at J, with 13 bases between the two ends. The CDR3 sequence is 17 residues long. The CDR3 DNA reads as TGTGCCAGCAGCCAAGATTTCGGGGTGGTGTATAATTCACCCCTCCACTTT. Translated, it gives CASSQDFGVVYNSPLHF.

The CDR3 coding sequence is TGTGCCAGCAGCTTAGTGGACAGCGGGGAGTCCAATGAGCAGTTCTTC. This encodes CASSLVDSGESNEQFF. The rearrangement uses TRBV11-3 and TRBJ2-1, with D perhaps matching TRBD2 (7 bases). The CDR3 length is 16 residues. Germline V lookup: CDR1 SGHNT, CDR2 YENEEA. Deletions cut 1 base from V and 6 bases from J, with 16 bases between.

Points on this clonotype: It may be a read error: a sequence one base away is much more abundant. The rearrangement joins TRBV2 to TRBJ1-5; 10 nucleotides match TRBD1. Germline V gives CDR1 SNHLY, CDR2 FYNNEI. The junction had 7 bases not matched to a gene; V was cut back by 6 bases and J by 5 bases. The CDR3 sequence is 15 residues long. This CDR3 reads CASRAGTGVDQPQHF. DNA of the CDR3: TGTGCCAGCAGGGCCGGGACAGGGGTCGATCAGCCCCAGCATTTT.

This clonotype occurred a few times. The chain has TRBV6-2 or TRBV6-3 and TRBJ1-1; D gene uncertain. CDR1 is MNHEY and CDR2 is SVGEGT in the germline V gene. V was trimmed by 2 bases and J by 3 bases, leaving 7 bases between them. The CDR3 length is 13 residues. CDR3 bases: TGTGCCAGCAGTTACGTTGTGCACACTGAAGCTTTCTTT. It is translated as CASSYVVHTEAFF.

The chain links TRBV13 to TRBJ1-4; D possibly corresponds to TRBD1 (6 bases). The germline CDR1 and CDR2 sequences are PRHDT and FYEKMQ (reference sequence). There are 16 residues in the CDR3. Trimming removed 5 bases at V and 2 bases at J, with 15 bases between. CDR3 loop: CASSPRQVGTNEKLFF. Here the CDR3 DNA reads TGTGCCAGCAGCCCCCGACAGGTTGGGACTAATGAAAAACTGTTTTTT. The variable domain in full, with the rest retrieved from reference TRBV13 and TRBJ1-4, is AAGVIQSPRHLIKEKRETATLKCYPIPRHDTVYWYQQGPGQDPQFLISFYEKMQSDKGSIPDRFSAQQFSDYHSELNMSSLELGDSALYFCASSPRQVGTNEKLFFGSGTQLSVL.

The rearrangement uses TRBV16 and TRBJ1-3; TRBD1 agrees at 9 bases. V shed 2 bases, J shed 7 bases, and the junction held 3 bases outside the gene matches. The CDR3 has 14 amino acids. CDR1 is KGHSY and CDR2 is FQNENV in the germline V gene. The CDR3 loop reads CASSQGTGLNTIYF. The CDR3 nucleotides are TGTGCCAGCAGCCAAGGGACAGGGCTCAACACCATATATTTT.